The 6 T cell receptor beta chains in this list originate from one sample, sequenced in a study of shared clonotypes between healthy human individuals. Produced via immunoSEQ multiplex PCR; TCRdb's table is partial and in-frame only. Of 2 million to 3 million clones detected, approximately 93% appear once; the ten largest clones hold about 0.38%. The source material was naive CD4+ T cells from PBMCs. Subset: CD45RA+ positively selected. The source of these receptors is a man aged 18 to 29 in good health. Some clones in this sample may be carry-over from other donors' samples.

The V gene is TRBV28, the J gene TRBJ2-3; 10 positions agree with TRBD2. Germline CDR1 MDHEN, CDR2 SYDVKM. The CDR3 has 17 amino acids. With 8 bases clipped from V and 3 bases from J, the junction kept 14 bases outside the gene matches. CDR3 in DNA: TGTGCCAGCGCGCTAGCGGGAGTCGTCGGGGGGACAGATACGCAGTATTTT. Amino acids: CASALAGVVGGTDTQYF.

The genes are TRBV15 and TRBJ2-1; TRBD2 matches at 8 bases. Per germline, CDR1 LNHNV and CDR2 YYDKDF (reference sequence). This CDR3 is built from 15 residues. Trimming took 2 bases from V and 5 from J; bases not matched to a gene: 5. CDR3 sequence reads: CATSRLLGLDNEQFF. CDR3 nucleotide sequence: TGTGCCACCAGCAGACTCTTGGGACTAGACAATGAGCAGTTCTTC.

The chain employs TRBV18 and TRBJ1-5; TRBD1 matches at 8 bases. There are 16 residues in the CDR3. Germline V CDR1 and CDR2: KGHSH, LQKENI. J was trimmed by 7 bases and V by 2 bases; bases with no gene match: 10. The CDR3 DNA follows: TGTGCCAGCTCACCAAAGGGGTCAGGGGGCGGCCAGCCCCAGCATTTT. It encodes CASSPKGSGGGQPQHF.

The chain links TRBV4-3 to TRBJ1-4; 7 bases are shared with TRBD1. Germline-derived CDR1 and CDR2 are LGHNA and YSLEER. The V segment lost 2 bases and the J segment 6 bases; nucleotides outside the gene matches: 12. The CDR3 totals 17 residues. CDR3 residues: CASSQITPWQGDEKLFF. CDR3 coding DNA: TGCGCCAGCAGCCAAATCACGCCGTGGCAGGGGGATGAAAAACTGTTTTTT.

The rearrangement uses TRBV28 and TRBJ2-7; possibly TRBD1 or TRBD2 for D (6 bases each). The CDR3 contains 16 residues. Trimming left V 10 bases short and J 0 bases short, with 22 bases between. Looked up from germline, CDR1 is MDHEN and CDR2 is SYDVKM. CDR3 sequence: CAIRPGGPASSYEQYF. CDR3 in DNA: TGTGCCATCCGACCCGGGGGCCCAGCATCCTCCTACGAGCAGTACTTC.

V is TRBV19 and J is TRBJ1-3; no definite D call. Germline CDR1 LNHDA, CDR2 SQIVND (reference sequence). The CDR3 is made up of 13 amino acids. V was trimmed by 3 bases and J by 8 bases, leaving 11 bases between them. The CDR3 sequence is CASSMTRRHTIYF. CDR3 coding DNA: TGTGCCAGTAGTATGACGCGGCGGCACACCATATATTTT.